The 13 T cell receptor beta chains below come from one sample, sequenced in a study of T cells expressing NK-cell markers. Following a re-call of the 5' RACE reads, TCRdb has one entry per CDR3 protein and lacks DNA. The sample data list hundreds of thousands of distinct CDR3 sequences. The material sequenced was blood T cells: a sorted CD56 or NKG2C T cell subset, CD4+ or CD8+ T cells, or bulk PBMC T cells (not recorded which). The receptors here all came from a woman between 18 and 70 years old in good health.

The rearrangement uses TRBV6-2 or TRBV6-3 and TRBJ1-2. Germline values: CDR1 MNHEY, CDR2 SVGEGT. The CDR3 runs 11 residues. The CDR3 reads CASSYSYGYTF.

V is TRBV20-1 and J is TRBJ2-7; TCRdb selects TRBD1, and the lack of DNA leaves this call unchecked. This CDR3 has 16 amino acids. Germline V gives CDR1 DFQATT, CDR2 SNEGSKA (reference sequence). CDR3 residues: CSANNKMGGNSYEQYF.

The rearrangement joins TRBV14 to TRBJ2-1; TCRdb gives TRBD1 as the D gene, but with no DNA this cannot be confirmed. The CDR3 has 13 residues. Germline CDR1 and CDR2: SGHDN and FVKESK. CDR3 amino acids: CASSLSQGLEQFF.

The CDR3 is CASSPIAGGPYF. This rearrangement joins TRBV27 to TRBJ2-1; TCRdb reports TRBD2, a call that lacks DNA to check it against. CDR3 size: 12 residues. The germline gives CDR1 MNHEY, CDR2 SMNVEV (reference sequence).

The rearrangement joins TRBV20-1 to TRBJ1-5; with no DNA, the TCRdb D assignment of TRBD1 cannot be verified. This CDR3 spans 13 amino acids. CDR1 is DFQATT, CDR2 SNEGSKA, per germline (reference sequence). CDR3 amino acids: CSVAGDSNQPQHF.

The chain carries TRBV20-1 and TRBJ1-1; checking the TCRdb D call of TRBD1 is not possible without DNA. Looked up from germline, CDR1 is DFQATT and CDR2 is SNEGSKA (reference sequence). This CDR3 has 15 amino acids. The CDR3 spells CSARSPGQSNTEAFF.

The rearrangement uses TRBV5-1 and TRBJ2-7; TCRdb selects TRBD1, and the lack of DNA leaves this call unchecked. The CDR3 has 16 amino acids. Germline V gene sequence: CDR1 SGHRS, CDR2 YFSETQ. CDR3 residues: CASSWGGSGSSYEQYF.

The chain employs TRBV6-1 and TRBJ1-2. Germline assignment: CDR1 MNHNS and CDR2 SASEGT. There are 12 residues in the CDR3. CDR3 sequence: CASSPDIYGYTF.

The chain couples TRBV9 to TRBJ1-1; TCRdb names TRBD1, which stays unverified in the absence of DNA. The length of the CDR3 is 13 residues. The germline CDR1 and CDR2 sequences are SGDLS and YYNGEE. The CDR3 sequence is CASSPRDRPTAFF.

This chain links TRBV29-1 with TRBJ1-3. The CDR3 covers 12 residues. The germline V gene encodes CDR1 SQVTM and CDR2 ANQGSEA. The CDR3 loop is CSPWRGGNTIYF.

The gene calls are TRBV6-2 or TRBV6-3 and TRBJ2-6; TCRdb's D call of TRBD1 is untestable without DNA. There are 21 residues in the CDR3. In germline, CDR1 is MNHEY, CDR2 SVGEGT. The CDR3: CASSSRGFRDSRSPGANVLTF.

The rearrangement joins TRBV5-6 to TRBJ2-2. CDR1 and CDR2 (germline): SGHDT, YYEEEE. The CDR3 length is 19 residues. CDR3 residues: CASSLAISRTPRNTGELFF.

The genes are TRBV20-1 and TRBJ2-3; as DNA is missing, the TRBD1 call by TCRdb cannot be tested. The CDR3 is 14 amino acids. Germline V gene sequence: CDR1 DFQATT, CDR2 SNEGSKA (reference sequence). CDR3 sequence: CSARAGAVTDTQYF.